This T cell receptor beta chain was identified during a study of CD8 T cells in Susac syndrome. Study-wide results and caveats: It was acknowledged by the study that relatively few individuals were included in its TCR sequencing and HLA analysis.

With random hexamers, reverse transcription was performed on about 0.5 to 1 ug of RNA. The authors amplified TCR beta CDR3 across 54 Vbeta and 13 Jbeta using immunoSEQ multiplex PCR. TCRdb reprocessed the immunoSEQ multiplex PCR reads via MiXCR and lists one record per CDR3 protein. The sample lists 15,000 to 20,000 distinct CDR3 sequences; around 95% were seen once. The CDR3 contains 18 residues. Germline V CDR1 and CDR2: LNHDA, SQIVND (reference sequence). With 3 bases clipped from V and 5 bases from J, the junction kept 9 bases outside the gene matches. The authors sequenced TCR beta from blood CD8+ and CD4+ T cells. Turning to this clonotype: Its antigen is unknown.

The chain carries TRBV19 and TRBJ2-1; 14 bases are a match to TRBD2. What was sequenced was CD8+ T cells from PBMCs. The TCR was taken from a human donor in good health. CDR3 sequence reads: CASSMGLAGDSIDNEQFF. CDR3 nucleotides: TGTGCCAGTAGTATGGGACTAGCGGGAGATAGTATAGACAATGAGCAGTTCTTC. The full variable domain, rest sourced from reference TRBV19 and TRBJ2-1, is DGGITQSPKYLFRKEGQNVTLSCEQNLNHDAMYWYRQDPGQGLRLIYYSQIVNDFQKGDIAEGYSVSREKKESFPLTVTSAQKNPTAFYLCASSMGLAGDSIDNEQFFGPGTRLTVL.